The clone carrying this T cell receptor beta chain was seen once. In the authors' methods: Counts of nucleated cells, estimated from reference gene primer amplification, were obtained. Here immunoSEQ multiplex PCR was the method, and the copy in TCRdb shows in-frame clones only, minus some. V and J calls and clone size are copied from that table; D and trimming were computed from the DNA. The sample has 150,000 or so clones; about 88% are singletons. This sample is drawn from a study of blood T cell repertoires in COVID-19. Germline CDR1 MNHEY, CDR2 SMNVEV (reference sequence). The CDR3 loop spans 14 amino acids. Germline trimming cut 6 bases from V and 8 bases from J; bases unmatched to any gene: 7.

This receptor was taken from a man aged 18 to 30 with acute or convalescent COVID-19. What was sequenced was peripheral blood. V is TRBV27 and J is TRBJ1-4; TRBD1 aligns across 9 bases. CDR3 in amino acids: CASSTTGGWEKLFF. The CDR3, as DNA: TGTGCCAGCAGCACCACAGGGGGCTGGGAAAAACTGTTTTTT.